A few counts support the clone carrying this TCR beta chain. This entry is derived from a study of blood T cell repertoires in COVID-19. Study in general: The United States, Italy and Spain provided the acute and convalescent COVID-19 samples. PBMCs, B-cell-depleted T cells, or T cells were the source of the cDNA or gDNA that made up the material.

This CDR3 spans 13 amino acids. Per germline, CDR1 SNHLY and CDR2 FYNNEI. Trimming at V came to 8 bases and at J to 2 bases, leaving 1 base not matched to a gene. In the authors' methods: Estimated nucleated cell counts came from reference gene primer amplification. Assay used: immunoSEQ multiplex PCR; TCRdb lists only in-frame clones, some missing. The V and J calls and clone size were taken over from that table, and D and trimming were inferred from the DNA. The table lists hundreds of thousands of clones, roughly 89% of them singletons, with 1.4% to 1.5% in the top ten. The V gene is TRBV2, the J gene TRBJ2-7; the match to TRBD2 covers 12 bases. The sequenced material came from peripheral blood. The clonotype originates from a woman in her thirties with active or convalescent COVID-19. The CDR3 DNA sequence: TGTGCCAGCTGGACTAGCGGGACCTACGAGCAGTACTTC. Its translation is CASWTSGTYEQYF.